Below are 21 T cell receptor beta chains sequenced from a single sample in a study of OX40 agonist ivuxolimab in advanced cancers. The method was immunoSEQ multiplex PCR; TCRdb's version includes in-frame clones alone and lacks a portion of them. This table holds approximately 70,000 clones, 92% found once. The specimen comprised CD4+ or CD8+ T cells sorted from blood, sampled in a trial of the OX40 agonist ivuxolimab. The receptors here all came from an adult with an advanced solid tumor such as melanoma, head and neck, liver or kidney cancer.

The J gene is TRBJ2-1, the V gene TRBV28; 10 nucleotides match TRBD1. This CDR3 comprises 16 residues. Per the germline V gene, CDR1 is MDHEN and CDR2 is SYDVKM. V shed 5 bases, J shed 2 bases, and the junction held 6 bases outside the gene matches. CDR3 protein: CASSPSGQGPYNEQFF. The CDR3 DNA is TGTGCCAGCAGTCCCTCGGGACAGGGGCCCTACAATGAGCAGTTCTTC.

The V and J genes are TRBV5-1 and TRBJ2-4; 11 nucleotides match TRBD2. V was pared by 2 bases and J by 9 bases, with 4 bases of the junction left unmatched. The CDR3 sequence is 14 residues long. Per the germline V gene, CDR1 is SGHRS and CDR2 is YFSETQ. CDR3 coding DNA: TGCGCCAGCAGCTTACTAGCGGGAGAGGGCATTCAGTACTTC. Amino acids: CASSLLAGEGIQYF.

The V and J genes are TRBV5-1 and TRBJ1-3; no clear D gene. The CDR3 totals 17 residues. V lost 0 bases, J lost 0 bases, and 13 bases lay in between. CDR1 SGHRS and CDR2 YFSETQ come from the germline V gene. CDR3 amino acids: CASSLGGRTDSGNTIYF. The CDR3 region has the DNA TGCGCCAGCAGCTTGGGAGGCAGGACGGACTCTGGAAACACCATATATTTT.

CDR3 nucleotide sequence: TGCGCCAGCAGCCCCCCGGACTCTTCCTACGAGCAGTACTTC. Amino acids: CASSPPDSSYEQYF. This chain links TRBV5-1 with TRBJ2-7, with D tentatively TRBD2 (5 bases). The CDR3 totals 14 residues. Germline CDR1 SGHRS, CDR2 YFSETQ. The V end was cut by 4 bases, the J end by 1 base, with 12 bases between. Looking up the rest from reference TRBV5-1 and TRBJ2-7 gives the full variable domain: KAGVTQTPRYLIKTRGQQVTLSCSPISGHRSVSWYQQTPGQGLQFLFEYFSETQRNKGNFPGRFSGRQFSNSRSEMNVSTLELGDSALYLCASSPPDSSYEQYFGPGTRLTVT.

The rearrangement links TRBV6-5 to TRBJ2-7; the match to TRBD1 covers 7 bases. Trimming took 9 bases from V and 7 from J; bases not matched to a gene: 18. The CDR3 runs 15 residues. From germline, CDR1 is MNHEY and CDR2 SVGAGI. The CDR3 reads CARKSTGQENKEQYF. The CDR3, as DNA: TGTGCCAGGAAATCTACCGGACAGGAGAATAAGGAGCAGTACTTC.

V usage is TRBV4-3 and J usage is TRBJ1-2, with D tentatively TRBD1 (5 bases). CDR3 size: 15 residues. Trimming removed 0 bases from V and 8 bases from J, with 16 bases in between. Germline-derived CDR1 and CDR2 are LGHNA and YSLEER. The CDR3 coding sequence is TGCGCCAGCAGCCAAGAAATTCGGGGCCCCGGGGGCTACACCTTC. This translates into CASSQEIRGPGGYTF.

In its sample, this clone was seen a few times. This chain uses TRBV25-1 with TRBJ1-4, with D possibly being TRBD1 (6 bases). CDR3 length: 15 residues. Trimming pared 4 bases from V and 6 bases from J, leaving 15 bases between. CDR1 is MGHDK and CDR2 is SYGVNS in the germline V gene. The CDR3 DNA reads as TGTGCCAGCAGTGCGTTTACAGGGAGCCATGAAAAACTGTTTTTT. It codes for CASSAFTGSHEKLFF.

The rearrangement uses TRBV7-9 and TRBJ1-1, with no clear D. Trimming left V 5 bases short and J 1 base short, with 11 bases between. CDR1 and CDR2 from the germline V gene are SEHNR and FQNEAQ (reference sequence). This CDR3 contains 14 residues. CDR3 sequence reads: CASSLEDGNTEAFF. CDR3 nucleotides: TGTGCCAGCAGCCTTGAGGACGGGAACACTGAAGCTTTCTTT.

The rearrangement links TRBV19 to TRBJ2-5; no clear D gene. The CDR3 length is 14 residues. The V gene lost 0 bases and the J gene lost 2 bases, with 7 bases spanning the gap. Germline V gene lookup returns CDR1 LNHDA and CDR2 SQIVND (reference sequence). In DNA form, the CDR3 reads TGTGCCAGTAGTATAGACCACGGACAAGAGACCCAGTACTTC. This encodes CASSIDHGQETQYF. Based on the CDR3 plus reference TRBV19 and TRBJ2-5, the full variable domain is DGGITQSPKYLFRKEGQNVTLSCEQNLNHDAMYWYRQDPGQGLRLIYYSQIVNDFQKGDIAEGYSVSREKKESFPLTVTSAQKNPTAFYLCASSIDHGQETQYFGPGTRLLVL.

This clone was detected once. This rearrangement joins TRBV11-2 to TRBJ1-1, with unresolved D. This CDR3 region has 13 residues. Trimming cost V 2 bases and J 0 bases, with 4 bases left between them. Germline CDR1 and CDR2: SGHAT and FQNNGV. The CDR3 protein is CASSLTLNTEAFF. The CDR3 nucleotides are TGTGCCAGCAGCTTAACGTTGAACACTGAAGCTTTCTTT.

The chain is built from TRBV6-1 and TRBJ2-5; TRBD1 matches at 8 bases. In germline, CDR1 is MNHNS, CDR2 SASEGT. There are 14 residues in the CDR3. J was trimmed by 4 bases and V by 4 bases; bases with no gene match: 5. In nucleotides, the CDR3 is TGTGCCAGCAGTGGGTACGGACAGGGAGAGACCCAGTACTTC. Protein sequence: CASSGYGQGETQYF.

J is TRBJ2-5 and V is TRBV7-9; 10 bases line up with TRBD1. The CDR3 is 15 residues long. Germline V gene data show CDR1 as SEHNR and CDR2 as FQNEAQ (reference sequence). With V trimmed by 4 bases and J by 4 bases, 6 bases remained unmatched. The CDR3 reads CASSSIGTGAETQYF. In nucleotides, the CDR3 is TGTGCCAGCAGCTCCATAGGGACAGGGGCAGAGACCCAGTACTTC.

V usage is TRBV25-1 and J usage is TRBJ2-4, with 9 bases lining up with TRBD1. With V trimmed by 1 base and J by 5 bases, 3 bases remained unmatched. The germline CDR1 and CDR2 sequences are MGHDK and SYGVNS. This CDR3 spans 15 amino acids. CDR3 DNA sequence: TGTGCCAGCAGTGAATCCGGGACAGGGCAAAACATTCAGTACTTC. This encodes CASSESGTGQNIQYF.

The chain has TRBV5-1 and TRBJ2-6, with 9 bases aligning to TRBD1. The CDR3 sequence is 19 residues long. V dropped 3 bases and J dropped 2; count of bases not matched to a gene: 12. The V gene's germline CDR1 is SGHRS and CDR2 YFSETQ. CDR3 region: CASSSIRDRVFPGANVLTF. CDR3 in DNA: TGCGCCAGCAGCTCGATCCGGGACAGGGTTTTCCCTGGGGCCAACGTCCTGACTTTC.

V gene TRBV19 combines with J gene TRBJ2-7, with a weak D call TRBD2 (6 bases). Trimming cost V 3 bases and J 4 bases, with 16 bases left between them. The CDR3 is 15 amino acids. Germline loops: CDR1 LNHDA, CDR2 SQIVND (reference sequence). Here the CDR3 reads CASSIKIGSGYEQYF. DNA of the CDR3: TGTGCCAGTAGTATTAAGATCGGGAGCGGGTACGAGCAGTACTTC. Supplemented by reference TRBV19 and TRBJ2-7, the full variable domain reads DGGITQSPKYLFRKEGQNVTLSCEQNLNHDAMYWYRQDPGQGLRLIYYSQIVNDFQKGDIAEGYSVSREKKESFPLTVTSAQKNPTAFYLCASSIKIGSGYEQYFGPGTRLTVT.

The chain employs TRBV7-9 and TRBJ2-1; 7 bases match TRBD2. The germline CDR1 and CDR2 sequences are SEHNR and FQNEAQ (reference sequence). The CDR3 loop spans 11 amino acids. V lost 5 bases to trimming and J lost 8 bases; unmatched junction nucleotides: 0. In DNA, the CDR3 is TGTGCCAGCAGCGGGGGGGATGAGCAGTTCTTC. It codes for CASSGGDEQFF.

The chain uses TRBV9 and TRBJ1-2; no clear D gene. This CDR3 is 14 amino acids long. The V gene lost 3 bases and the J gene lost 4 bases, with 13 bases spanning the gap. Germline V gene sequence: CDR1 SGDLS, CDR2 YYNGEE. The CDR3 DNA sequence: TGTGCCAGCAGCGCGGACCGACTTCTCTATGGCTACACCTTC. Residues: CASSADRLLYGYTF.

V gene TRBV18 combines with J gene TRBJ2-1; 8 bases agree with TRBD2. Per germline, CDR1 KGHSH and CDR2 LQKENI. The CDR3 totals 17 residues. After removal of 3 bases from V and 5 bases from J, the junction contained 12 bases not matched to a gene. DNA for the CDR3: TGTGCCAGCTCACCGGCTCCAGCGGGAGCGGTTAACAATGAGCAGTTCTTC. It is translated as CASSPAPAGAVNNEQFF. Full variable domain (remainder filled in from reference TRBV18 and TRBJ2-1): NAGVMQNPRHLVRRRGQEARLRCSPMKGHSHVYWYRQLPEEGLKFMVYLQKENIIDESGMPKERFSAEFPKEGPSILRIQQVVRGDSAAYFCASSPAPAGAVNNEQFFGPGTRLTVL.

V usage is TRBV5-1 and J usage is TRBJ2-2; possible D gene TRBD2, 7 bases. The V gene lost 2 bases and the J gene lost 6 bases, with 11 bases spanning the gap. Germline V gene sequence: CDR1 SGHRS, CDR2 YFSETQ. This CDR3 spans 14 amino acids. CDR3 sequence (DNA): TGCGCCAGCAGCTTCGGGGGGCTCTCCGGGGAGCTGTTTTTT. It is translated as CASSFGGLSGELFF.

The V and J genes are TRBV7-8 and TRBJ2-7, with 10 bases lining up with TRBD2. The J segment lost 7 bases and the V segment lost 7 bases, leaving 16 bases of the junction unmatched. Germline V gene data show CDR1 as SGHVS and CDR2 as FQNEAQ. This CDR3 comprises 16 residues. The CDR3, as DNA: TGTGCCAGCACCGCGGGGGGGCTAGCGGGAGTTGATGAGCAGTACTTC. It specifies CASTAGGLAGVDEQYF. Looking up the rest from reference TRBV7-8 and TRBJ2-7 gives the full variable domain: GAGVSQSPRYKVAKRGQDVALRCDPISGHVSLFWYQQALGQGPEFLTYFQNEAQLDKSGLPSDRFFAERPEGSVSTLKIQRTQQEDSAVYLCASTAGGLAGVDEQYFGPGTRLTVT.

V gene TRBV6-1 combines with J gene TRBJ2-7; D is uncertain. Trimming took off 0 bases at V and 5 bases at J, with 5 bases between the two ends. Per germline, CDR1 MNHNS and CDR2 SASEGT. This CDR3 is 12 amino acids long. CDR3 protein: CASSEAAHEQYF. The CDR3 bases are TGTGCCAGCAGTGAAGCTGCGCACGAGCAGTACTTC.